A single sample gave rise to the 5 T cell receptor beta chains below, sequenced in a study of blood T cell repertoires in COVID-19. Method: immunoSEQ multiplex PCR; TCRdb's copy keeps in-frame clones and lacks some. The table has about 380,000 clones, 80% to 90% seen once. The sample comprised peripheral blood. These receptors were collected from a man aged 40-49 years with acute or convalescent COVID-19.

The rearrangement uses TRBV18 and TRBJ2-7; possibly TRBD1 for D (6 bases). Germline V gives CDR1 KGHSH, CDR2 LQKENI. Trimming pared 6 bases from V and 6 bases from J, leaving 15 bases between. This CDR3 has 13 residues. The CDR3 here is CASSRGQGSEQYF. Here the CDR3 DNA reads TGTGCCAGCTCGCGAGGCCAGGGGAGCGAGCAGTACTTC.

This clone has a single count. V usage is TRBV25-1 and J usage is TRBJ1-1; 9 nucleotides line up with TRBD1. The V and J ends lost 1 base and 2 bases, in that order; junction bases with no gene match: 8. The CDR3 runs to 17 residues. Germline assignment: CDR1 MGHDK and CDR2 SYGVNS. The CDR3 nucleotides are TGTGCCAGCAGTGAATCCCCCGGGACAGGGATAAACACTGAAGCTTTCTTT. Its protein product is CASSESPGTGINTEAFF.

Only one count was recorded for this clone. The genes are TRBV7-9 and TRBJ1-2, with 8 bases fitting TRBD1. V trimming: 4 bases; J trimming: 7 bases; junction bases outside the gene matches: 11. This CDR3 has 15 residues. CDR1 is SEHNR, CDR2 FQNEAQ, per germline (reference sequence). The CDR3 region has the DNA TGTGCCAGCAGCTGGGGACAGGTTGAGGCAGGTGGCTACACCTTC. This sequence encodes CASSWGQVEAGGYTF.

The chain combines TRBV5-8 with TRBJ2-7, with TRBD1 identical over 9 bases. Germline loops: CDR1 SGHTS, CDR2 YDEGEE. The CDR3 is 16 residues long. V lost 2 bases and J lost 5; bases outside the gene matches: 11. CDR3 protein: CASSLNPGTGPDEQYF. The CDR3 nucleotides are TGTGCCAGCAGCTTAAACCCCGGGACAGGGCCAGACGAGCAGTACTTC.

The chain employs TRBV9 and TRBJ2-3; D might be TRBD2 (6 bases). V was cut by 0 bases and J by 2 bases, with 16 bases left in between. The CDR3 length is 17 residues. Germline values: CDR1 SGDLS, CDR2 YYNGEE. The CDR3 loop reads CASSVGFLRLDTDTQYF. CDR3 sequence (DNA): TGTGCCAGCAGCGTAGGCTTTTTGAGACTAGACACAGATACGCAGTATTTT.